This T cell receptor (beta chain) was obtained from a study of Graves' ophthalmopathy and Graves' hyperthyroidism (dated by TCRdb to 2016 to 2019). General notes on the study: Hyperthyroidism was defined as stable when no progression to ophthalmopathy occurred within 18 months of follow-up. The study used TCR beta repertoire signatures to distinguish Graves' ophthalmopathy from Graves' hyperthyroidism and to predict progression to ophthalmopathy. In total, approximately 130 blood samples were TCR-sequenced: approximately 40 ophthalmopathy, around 75 hyperthyroidism and about 17 hyperthyroidism-to-ophthalmopathy patients. To explore V-J signatures that separate ophthalmopathy from hyperthyroidism, a discovery set of about 96 patients was enrolled, consisting of roughly 45 with ophthalmopathy and roughly 57 with stable hyperthyroidism. The independent validation cohort included roughly 19 hyperthyroidism patients plus 17 patients who later progressed from hyperthyroidism to ophthalmopathy. In roughly six hyperthyroidism patients, the T-cell repertoires found in thyroid tissue were compared with those found in blood. After sampling, hyperthyroidism patients received methimazole starting at 30 mg daily, and ophthalmopathy patients received high-dose intravenous methylprednisolone. Results and caveats for the whole study, not just this receptor: Sample size was not predetermined statistically, and investigators were not blinded to group allocation. In validation, the model predicted ophthalmopathy progression with 70.59% sensitivity and about 73% specificity; some twelve predicted patients were CT-confirmed with GO in a median of 6.5 months. The 13-signature model separated ophthalmopathy from stable hyperthyroidism with 87.88% sensitivity and about 84% specificity in cross-validation, and 80%/75% in the test set. Most expanded thyroid clonotypes with a frequency above 0.001 also appeared in blood, which suggests that blood repertoires may reflect the immune response in the thyroid.

Hyperthyroidism patients were newly diagnosed, with disease duration under 2 months, and aged 18 to 65 years. Patients with other autoimmune diseases, uncontrolled infections, pregnancy or lactation were excluded from the study. Diagnosis relied on clinical symptoms, serum thyroxine, TRAb, thyroid ultrasound and orbital computed tomography. Total RNA was extracted using Trizol reagent, and RNA quality was checked on an Agilent 2100 Bioanalyzer. TCR beta CDR3 regions were amplified from RNA transcripts for repertoire sequencing. A first-round RT-PCR used HTBI primers with the Qiagen OneStep RT-PCR kit, followed by a second-round multiplex PCR, size selection and purification. Libraries were sequenced paired-end with 100 bp reads on an Illumina HiSeq2000. For the original study's pipeline: SOAPnuke was used to process the reads, removing any read that contained adapters or uncalled bases, had a mean Phred below 15, or lacked an exact match to the constant primer or identifier. COPE v1.2.5 was used to merge the high-quality paired reads. Unique nucleotide sequences were defined as clonotypes and aligned to IMGT TRB V, D and J references using MiTCR v1.1. The analysis was limited to V-J combinations with a frequency above 0.0001, which together covered over 98% of repertoires. A TCR clonal expansion and chaos score per V-J combination was defined as the ratio of F50 clonal expansion to chaos observed in the TCRdist matrix. Welch's t-statistics and random forest were used to narrow the features down to 10 to 15 V-J combinations, which were then fed into a naive Bayes classifier. Thyroid-blood repertoire similarity was quantified with the Morisita-Horn index. Clones were called with MiXCR by TCRdb after fastp trimmed the public reads at Q25, and only in-frame beta chains were retained. Identical CDR3 proteins give one entry, which carries the most common genes and DNA. TCRdb's processing, not the authors', yielded these V and J calls. The sample includes 1 million to 1.3 million distinct CDR3 sequences, with about 40% observed a single time. Around 10% of the sample goes to the ten largest clones.

CDR1 and CDR2 (DFQATT, SNEGSKA) derive from the germline V gene (reference sequence). The CDR3, from cysteine to phenylalanine, totals 12 residues. The DNA shown is the 36-base CDR3, in frame from base 1. V was cut back by 3 bases and J by 5 bases, leaving a gap of 10 bases between them. Concerning this clonotype: Its antigen is still unknown. Base quality data are lacking; no much larger clone is found one base away.

Sequencing input: peripheral blood or thyroid tissue (not recorded which). The chain couples TRBV20-1 to TRBJ1-1; the D gene lacks a confident call. The receptor was isolated from an adult man with Graves' hyperthyroidism. The DNA sequence is as follows: TGCAGTGCTAGCAAAAGTTGGACTGAAGCTTTCTTT. It encodes CSASKSWTEAFF.